This T cell receptor beta chain was identified in a study of beta chain features in type 1 diabetes. Study observations and caveats: PCR may have favored shorter templates equally in patients and controls.

As every portion of the isolated RNA was reverse transcribed, the sequencing read expressed TCRB transcripts. Sequencing used immunoSEQ multiplex PCR; TCRdb keeps in-frame clones, though not all of them. The sample lists fewer than 550,000 clones, approximately 10% occurring once. The CDR3 runs 15 residues. The ends lost 1 base at V and 8 bases at J; junction bases unmatched: 4. The germline CDR1 and CDR2 sequences are MDHEN and SYDVKM. By way of CD45RO/CCR7/CD25/CD127/CD95/CD27, the CD4+ regulatory, stem cell-like memory, central memory and naive cells were sorted. This clone was observed a handful of times. The antigen remains undetermined.

This TCR came from a young woman in good health. V gene TRBV28 combines with J gene TRBJ2-1; TRBD2 aligns across 11 bases. Sequenced sample: naive CD4+ T cells from blood. CDR3 in amino acids: CASSLSSGGKYEQFF. The CDR3 DNA reads as TGTGCCAGCAGTTTATCTAGCGGGGGGAAATATGAGCAGTTCTTC.